This TCR beta chain was sequenced for a study of blood T cell repertoires in COVID-19. Study-level background: Samples representing acute and convalescent COVID-19 were sourced from the United States, Italy and Spain. PBMCs, B-cell-depleted T cells, or T cells provided the cDNA or gDNA that made up the material.

Original handling: Reference gene primer amplification in the assay estimated nucleated cell counts. Repertoires were generated with immunoSEQ multiplex PCR, while TCRdb's copy carries only in-frame clones and drops some. The V and J calls and clone size were taken over from that table, and D and trimming were inferred from the DNA. The sample consists of roughly 280,000 clones, more than 85% of them appearing once. The CDR3 extends over 14 amino acids. V lost 6 bases and J 3 bases, leaving 15 bases between the germline ends. From germline, CDR1 is MNHEY and CDR2 SVGAGI. The chain combines TRBV6-5 with TRBJ2-7; possibly TRBD1 for D (9 bases). This clonotype was obtained from a woman aged 60-75 years with COVID-19, enrolled during active disease. Specimen: peripheral blood. The CDR3 protein is CASRSGGQGYEQYF. In nucleotides, the CDR3 is TGTGCCAGCAGGAGCGGGGGACAGGGCTACGAGCAGTACTTC.